These 26 T cell receptor beta chains share one sample of origin, sequenced in a study of T cells in Graves' hyperthyroidism and ophthalmopathy. Amplification of TCR beta CDR3 regions used RNA as the template. HTBI primers drove first-round RT-PCR of the TCR CDR3. TCRdb re-derived calls from the multiplex PCR reads in MiXCR, one entry per CDR3 protein. The table lists 200,000 to 250,000 distinct CDR3 sequences, 16% of them singletons, with more than 25% in the top ten. Sequencing input: blood. The receptors stem from a woman between 18 and 29 years old with Graves' ophthalmopathy.

This clonotype was counted at least ten times. V is TRBV7-2 and J is TRBJ2-5, with D perhaps matching TRBD1 (5 bases). From germline, CDR1 is SGHTA and CDR2 FQGNSA. The CDR3 has 13 residues. Trimming stripped 7 bases from V and 3 bases from J, with 12 bases between. The CDR3 loop reads CASTSGSKETQYF. The DNA for the CDR3 is TGTGCCAGCACCTCAGGGTCAAAAGAGACCCAGTACTTC.

This clonotype was seen at least ten times. CDR3 in DNA: TGTGCCAGCAACACGGGGATGTTCCGCAATGAGCAGTTCTTC. This codes for CASNTGMFRNEQFF. V is TRBV11-2 and J is TRBJ2-1, with D perhaps TRBD2 (5 bases). This CDR3 is built from 14 residues. Looked up from germline, CDR1 is SGHAT and CDR2 is FQNNGV. V shed 7 bases and J shed 6 bases, with 16 bases lying between them.

This clonotype was picked up many times. The rearrangement uses TRBV19 and TRBJ1-2; D not certain. The CDR3 consists of 11 residues. The ends were cut back, 6 bases at V and 5 bases at J, with 7 bases in the middle. Germline assignment: CDR1 LNHDA and CDR2 SQIVND (reference sequence). The CDR3 sequence: CASSRRYGYTF. The CDR3 nucleotides read TGTGCCAGTAGCAGACGGTATGGCTACACCTTC.

This clonotype showed up many times. The chain links TRBV7-8 to TRBJ2-1; D gene unclear. The V and J ends lost 0 bases and 5 bases respectively, with 5 bases between them. Germline V lookup: CDR1 SGHVS, CDR2 FQNEAQ. The CDR3 has 13 amino acids. CDR3 bases: TGTGCCAGCAGCTTAGCGTTCGACAATGAGCAGTTCTTC. It encodes CASSLAFDNEQFF.

This clonotype was detected many times. The chain recombines TRBV7-2 with TRBJ2-3; 7 bases line up with TRBD2. V trimming: 5 bases; J trimming: 2 bases; junction bases outside the gene matches: 10. Germline-derived CDR1 and CDR2 are SGHTA and FQGNSA. This CDR3 is 16 amino acids long. The CDR3 nucleotides are TGTGCCAGCAGCCCCCGGCTAGCGGCTTTCACAGATACGCAGTATTTT. Its translation: CASSPRLAAFTDTQYF.

The chain joins TRBV4-2 to TRBJ2-7; 7 positions match TRBD2. Trimming cost V 7 bases and J 4 bases; bases outside gene matches: 10. This CDR3 comprises 14 residues. In germline, CDR1 is LGHNA, CDR2 YNFKEQ. The chain's CDR3 is CASTESGRGYEQYF. CDR3 in DNA: TGTGCCAGCACCGAATCGGGGAGGGGTTACGAGCAGTACTTC.

For the CDR3, the DNA is TGTGCCAGCAGCCATCTAGGGGGGGGTGAGCAGTTCTTC. Translating it yields CASSHLGGGEQFF. This sequence joins TRBV3-1 and TRBJ2-1; maybe TRBD2 (7 bases). V lost 3 bases and J 9 bases, leaving 12 bases between the germline ends. The CDR3 runs to 13 residues. Germline lookup yields CDR1 LGHDT and CDR2 YNNKEL (reference sequence).

The table lists this clonotype with many counts. This chain joins TRBV5-8 and TRBJ1-2; TRBD1 matches 7 bases. This CDR3 region has 14 residues. J was trimmed by 6 bases and V by 2 bases; bases with no gene match: 7. Germline CDR1 reads SGHTS; CDR2 reads YDEGEE. CDR3 sequence reads: CASSFRGVWDGYTF. The CDR3, as DNA: TGTGCCAGCAGCTTCAGGGGGGTTTGGGATGGCTACACCTTC.

The chain has TRBV11-3 and TRBJ2-7, with TRBD2 as a possible D gene (5 bases). The CDR3 length is 14 residues. The V and J ends lost 3 bases and 2 bases respectively, with 11 bases between them. Germline lookup yields CDR1 SGHNT and CDR2 YENEEA. CDR3 DNA: TGTGCCAGCAGCTTTGCCGGGATTCCCTACGAGCAGTACTTC. It translates to CASSFAGIPYEQYF.

This clonotype was counted at least ten times. V is TRBV12-5 and J is TRBJ2-7, with TRBD1 identical over 8 bases. The germline V gene encodes CDR1 LGHNT and CDR2 FRNRAP. This CDR3 has 16 amino acids. Trimming cost V 2 bases and J 2 bases; bases outside gene matches: 8. CDR3 nucleotides: TGTGCTAGTGGTTTGTTTCGCAGGGGGCCTCCCTACGAGCAGTACTTC. Translated: CASGLFRRGPPYEQYF. The whole variable domain, filled in from reference TRBV12-5 and TRBJ2-7, reads DARVTQTPRHKVTEMGQEVTMRCQPILGHNTVFWYRQTMMQGLELLAYFRNRAPLDDSGMPKDRFSAEMPDATLATLKIQPSEPRDSAVYFCASGLFRRGPPYEQYFGPGTRLTVT.

This clonotype was detected once. The chain is built from TRBV6-5 and TRBJ1-1, with 8 nucleotides matching TRBD1. Germline V CDR1 and CDR2: MNHEY, SVGAGI. V dropped 2 bases and J dropped 5; count of bases not matched to a gene: 10. There are 16 residues in the CDR3. The CDR3 region is CASSYSDRGVKTEAFF. CDR3 nucleotides: TGTGCCAGCAGTTACAGCGACAGGGGTGTTAAGACTGAAGCTTTCTTT.

This clonotype came up many times. The gene calls are TRBV6-5 and TRBJ1-5; 8 positions match TRBD1. This CDR3 contains 14 residues. The trim removed 2 bases at V and 9 bases at J, leaving 6 bases unmatched. Germline assignment: CDR1 MNHEY and CDR2 SVGAGI. CDR3 DNA: TGTGCCAGCAGTTACGACAGGGGCAGTTGGCCCCAGCATTTT. Its translation: CASSYDRGSWPQHF.

The sample holds many counts of this clonotype. The gene calls are TRBV2 and TRBJ2-7, with D perhaps TRBD2 (6 bases). V was pared by 4 bases and J by 6 bases, with 10 bases between. The germline gives CDR1 SNHLY, CDR2 FYNNEI. CDR3 size: 12 residues. The CDR3: CASSGAGFEQYF. CDR3 sequence (DNA): TGTGCCAGCAGTGGGGCGGGGTTCGAGCAGTACTTC.

This clonotype came up many times. The V and J genes are TRBV28 and TRBJ1-5; tentative D call: TRBD1 (6 bases). Germline V lookup: CDR1 MDHEN, CDR2 SYDVKM. Trimming pared 4 bases from V and 6 bases from J, leaving 10 bases between. The CDR3 sequence is 13 residues long. The CDR3 DNA is TGTGCCAGCAGTTCCGACAGGATTCAGCCCCAGCATTTT. Encoded protein: CASSSDRIQPQHF.

This clonotype was found many times. V usage is TRBV20-1 and J usage is TRBJ1-2, with a tentative D call TRBD1 (5 bases). This CDR3 contains 14 residues. The germline gives CDR1 DFQATT, CDR2 SNEGSKA (reference sequence). V was pared by 1 base and J by 5 bases, with 14 bases between. The CDR3 sequence is CSARVEGVGYGYTF. In nucleotides, the CDR3 is TGCAGTGCTAGAGTAGAAGGGGTAGGGTATGGCTACACCTTC.

This clonotype was recorded at least ten times. The rearrangement uses TRBV12-3 or TRBV12-4 and TRBJ2-2; D ambiguous. The ends were cut back, 2 bases at V and 1 base at J, with 5 bases in the middle. The CDR3 totals 14 residues. DNA of the CDR3: TGTGCCAGCAGTTTATCCATGAACACCGGGGAGCTGTTTTTT. As protein: CASSLSMNTGELFF.

This clonotype was detected ten times or more. This chain links TRBV18 with TRBJ2-2; D gene ambiguous. The CDR3 is 16 residues long. The germline CDR1 and CDR2 sequences are KGHSH and LQKENI. Trimming took off 3 bases at V and 0 bases at J, with 11 bases between the two ends. The CDR3 protein is CASSPLTVPNTGELFF. The DNA for the CDR3 is TGTGCCAGCTCACCTTTGACTGTACCGAACACCGGGGAGCTGTTTTTT.

This sequence joins TRBV6-4 and TRBJ2-1, with D perhaps matching TRBD2 (6 bases). V gave up 0 bases and J gave up 4 bases, with 13 bases separating them. The CDR3 consists of 16 residues. Germline CDR1 MRHNA, CDR2 SNTAGT. The CDR3 region is CASSDSTRVPYNEQFF. CDR3 nucleotide sequence: TGTGCCAGCAGTGACTCGACTAGGGTCCCGTACAATGAGCAGTTCTTC.

This clonotype was recorded at least ten times. The chain carries TRBV7-8 and TRBJ1-6; D unresolved. CDR3 length: 12 amino acids. Germline lookup yields CDR1 SGHVS and CDR2 FQNEAQ. Trimming removed 5 bases from V and 7 bases from J, with 6 bases in between. The CDR3, as DNA: TGTGCCAGCAGCACCCCCAATTCACCCCTCCACTTT. Amino acids: CASSTPNSPLHF.

There are many counts of this clonotype. The chain links TRBV20-1 to TRBJ1-2; 8 nucleotides agree with TRBD1. Germline V gene lookup returns CDR1 DFQATT and CDR2 SNEGSKA (reference sequence). CDR3 length: 13 amino acids. The V and J ends lost 3 bases and 4 bases, in that order; junction bases with no gene match: 4. The CDR3, as DNA: TGCAGTGCTAGCCGACAGGGGTGCTATGGCTACACCTTC. This translates into CSASRQGCYGYTF.

The chain uses TRBV10-2 and TRBJ2-1, with 10 bases identical to TRBD2. The CDR3 spans 15 residues. Unmatched junction bases numbered 5, after V lost 2 bases and J lost 7 bases. Germline CDR1 reads WSHSY; CDR2 reads SAAADI. The CDR3 is CASSEIPAGGNEQFF. CDR3 sequence (DNA): TGCGCCAGCAGTGAGATCCCAGCGGGAGGGAATGAGCAGTTCTTC.

This clonotype was found once. Just one base apart from a much larger clone, this may be a read error. The chain links TRBV4-1 to TRBJ1-1; D call uncertain. CDR1 and CDR2 from the germline V gene are MGHRA and YSYEKL. The CDR3 is 15 amino acids. Trimming cost V 1 base and J 6 bases, with 15 bases left between them. The DNA of the CDR3 is TGCGCCAGCAGCCAAGGTGACGGAGGCGGCGCTGAAGCTTTCTTT. It yields the protein CASSQGDGGGAEAFF.

About this clonotype: Given the absence of the conserved phenylalanine or tryptophan at the CDR3 end, a read error is likely. The gene calls are TRBV6-2 or TRBV6-3 and TRBJ2-5; TRBD2 is a possible D gene (5 bases). The CDR3 runs to 12 residues. Germline assignment: CDR1 MNHEY and CDR2 SVGEGT. V was shortened by 5 bases and J by 4 bases, with 8 bases between the two germline ends. The CDR3 DNA reads as TGTGCCAGCAGTACTAGAACAGAGACCCAGTACCTC. This encodes CASSTRTETQYL.

This clonotype was observed many times. The rearrangement links TRBV18 to TRBJ2-3; possibly TRBD2 for D (6 bases). CDR1 KGHSH and CDR2 LQKENI come from the germline V gene. Trimming pared 1 base from V and 0 bases from J, leaving 8 bases between. The CDR3 is made up of 15 amino acids. This chain's CDR3 is CASSPLSGSTDTQYF. The CDR3 DNA follows: TGTGCCAGCTCACCACTCAGCGGGAGCACAGATACGCAGTATTTT.

This clonotype appeared many times. This chain connects TRBV20-1 to TRBJ2-5, with unresolved D. The length of the CDR3 is 12 residues. The V gene lost 7 bases and the J gene lost 2 bases, with 11 bases spanning the gap. Germline CDR1 reads DFQATT; CDR2 reads SNEGSKA (reference sequence). For the CDR3, the DNA is TGCAGTGTTAAGCGAGGACAAGAGACCCAGTACTTC. It is translated as CSVKRGQETQYF.

This clonotype was seen many times. The rearrangement uses TRBV9 and TRBJ2-3, with 11 bases that match TRBD2. Germline V gene sequence: CDR1 SGDLS, CDR2 YYNGEE. The CDR3 extends over 17 amino acids. The V and J ends lost 4 bases and 2 bases, in that order; junction bases with no gene match: 9. The CDR3 region is CASSPGTSGGTTDTQYF. In DNA form, the CDR3 reads TGTGCCAGCAGCCCCGGGACTAGCGGAGGTACCACAGATACGCAGTATTTT. Full variable domain (outside the CDR3, taken from reference TRBV9 and TRBJ2-3): DSGVTQTPKHLITATGQRVTLRCSPRSGDLSVYWYQQSLDQGLQFLIQYYNGEERAKGNILERFSAQQFPDLHSELNLSSLELGDSALYFCASSPGTSGGTTDTQYFGPGTRLTVL.